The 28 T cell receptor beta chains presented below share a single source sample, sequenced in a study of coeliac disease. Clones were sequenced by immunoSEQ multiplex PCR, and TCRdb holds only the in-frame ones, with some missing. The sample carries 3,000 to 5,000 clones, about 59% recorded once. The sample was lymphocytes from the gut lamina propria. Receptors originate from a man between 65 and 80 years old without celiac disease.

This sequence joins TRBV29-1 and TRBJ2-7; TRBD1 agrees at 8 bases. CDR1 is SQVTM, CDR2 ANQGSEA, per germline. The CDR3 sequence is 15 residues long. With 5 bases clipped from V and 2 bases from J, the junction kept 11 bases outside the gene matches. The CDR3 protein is CSVQGGTGGTYEQYF. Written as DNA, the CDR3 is TGCAGCGTTCAAGGGGGGACAGGAGGAACCTACGAGCAGTACTTC.

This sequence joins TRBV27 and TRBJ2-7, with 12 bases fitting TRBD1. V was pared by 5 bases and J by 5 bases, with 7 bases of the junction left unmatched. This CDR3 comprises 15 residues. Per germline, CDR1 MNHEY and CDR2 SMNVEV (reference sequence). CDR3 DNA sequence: TGTGCCAGCAGTCGGGTGGGACAGGGGGCAGACGAGCAGTACTTC. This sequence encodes CASSRVGQGADEQYF.

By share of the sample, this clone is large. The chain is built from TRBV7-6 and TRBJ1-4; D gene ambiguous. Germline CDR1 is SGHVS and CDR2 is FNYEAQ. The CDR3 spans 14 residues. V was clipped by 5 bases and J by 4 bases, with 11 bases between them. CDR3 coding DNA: TGTGCCAGCAGCCCCGGAGTGGGTAATGAAAAACTGTTTTTT. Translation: CASSPGVGNEKLFF.

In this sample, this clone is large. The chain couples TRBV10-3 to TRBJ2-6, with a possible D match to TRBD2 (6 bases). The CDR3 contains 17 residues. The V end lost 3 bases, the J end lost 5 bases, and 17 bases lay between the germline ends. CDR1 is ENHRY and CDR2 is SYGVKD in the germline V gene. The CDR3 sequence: CAISDTGLTVWANVLTF. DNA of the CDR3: TGTGCCATCAGTGATACGGGACTTACAGTTTGGGCCAACGTCCTGACTTTC.

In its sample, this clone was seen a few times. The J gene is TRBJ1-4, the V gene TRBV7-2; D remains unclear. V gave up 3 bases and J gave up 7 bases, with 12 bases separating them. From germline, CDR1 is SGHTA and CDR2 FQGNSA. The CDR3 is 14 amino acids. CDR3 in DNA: TGTGCCAGCAGCTTTTACGGGGTGGGTGAAAAACTGTTTTTT. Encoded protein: CASSFYGVGEKLFF.

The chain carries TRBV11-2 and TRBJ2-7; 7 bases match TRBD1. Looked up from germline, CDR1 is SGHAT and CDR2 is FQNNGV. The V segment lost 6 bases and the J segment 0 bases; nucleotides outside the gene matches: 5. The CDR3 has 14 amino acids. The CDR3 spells CASRYDRASYEQYF. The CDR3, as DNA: TGTGCCAGCAGGTATGACAGGGCCTCCTACGAGCAGTACTTC.

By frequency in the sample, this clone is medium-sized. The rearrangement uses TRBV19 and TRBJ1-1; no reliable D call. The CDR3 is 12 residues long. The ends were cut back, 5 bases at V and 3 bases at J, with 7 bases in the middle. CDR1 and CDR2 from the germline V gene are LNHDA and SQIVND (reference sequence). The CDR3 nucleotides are TGTGCCAGTAGTGAGCGGTACACTGAAGCTTTCTTT. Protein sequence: CASSERYTEAFF.

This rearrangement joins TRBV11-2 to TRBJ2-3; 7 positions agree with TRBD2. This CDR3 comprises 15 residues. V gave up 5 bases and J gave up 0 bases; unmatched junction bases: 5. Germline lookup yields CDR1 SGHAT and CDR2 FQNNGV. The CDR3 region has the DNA TGTGCCAGCAGCCTCGGGGGGTATAGCACAGATACGCAGTATTTT. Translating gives CASSLGGYSTDTQYF. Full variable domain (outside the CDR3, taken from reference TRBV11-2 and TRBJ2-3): EAGVAQSPRYKIIEKRQSVAFWCNPISGHATLYWYQQILGQGPKLLIQFQNNGVVDDSQLPKDRFSAERLKGVDSTLKIQPAKLEDSAVYLCASSLGGYSTDTQYFGPGTRLTVL.

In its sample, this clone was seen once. CDR3 loop: CSVAEDRGGKLFF. In nucleotides, the CDR3 is TGCAGCGTTGCGGAAGACAGGGGGGGGAAACTGTTTTTT. This chain links TRBV29-1 with TRBJ1-4; TRBD1 matches 9 bases. The V and J ends lost 4 bases and 11 bases, in that order; junction bases with no gene match: 8. Germline CDR1 reads SQVTM; CDR2 reads ANQGSEA. The CDR3 spans 13 residues.

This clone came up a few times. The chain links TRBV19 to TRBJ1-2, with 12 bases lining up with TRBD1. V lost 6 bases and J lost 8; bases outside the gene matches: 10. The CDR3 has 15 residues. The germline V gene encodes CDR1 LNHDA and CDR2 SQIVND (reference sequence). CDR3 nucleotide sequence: TGTGCCAGTAGACGGGACAGGGGGCTTTATGAAGGCTACACCTTC. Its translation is CASRRDRGLYEGYTF.

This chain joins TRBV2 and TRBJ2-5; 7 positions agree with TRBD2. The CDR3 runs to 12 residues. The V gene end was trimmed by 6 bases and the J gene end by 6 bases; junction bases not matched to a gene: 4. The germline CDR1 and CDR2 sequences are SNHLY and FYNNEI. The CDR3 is CASSQRGQTQYF. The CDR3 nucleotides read TGTGCCAGCAGCCAGCGGGGACAGACCCAGTACTTC.

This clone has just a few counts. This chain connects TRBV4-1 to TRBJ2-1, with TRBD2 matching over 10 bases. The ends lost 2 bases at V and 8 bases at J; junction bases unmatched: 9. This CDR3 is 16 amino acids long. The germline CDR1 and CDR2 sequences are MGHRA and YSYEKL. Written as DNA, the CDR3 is TGCGCCAGCAGCCAACGCCCCTGGCTAGCGGGGGATGAGCAGTTCTTC. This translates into CASSQRPWLAGDEQFF.

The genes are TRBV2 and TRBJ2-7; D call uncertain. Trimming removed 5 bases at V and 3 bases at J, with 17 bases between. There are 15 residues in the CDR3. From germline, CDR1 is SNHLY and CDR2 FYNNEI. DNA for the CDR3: TGTGCCAGCAGTAACCCGGCGCGACATCACTACGAGCAGTACTTC. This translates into CASSNPARHHYEQYF.

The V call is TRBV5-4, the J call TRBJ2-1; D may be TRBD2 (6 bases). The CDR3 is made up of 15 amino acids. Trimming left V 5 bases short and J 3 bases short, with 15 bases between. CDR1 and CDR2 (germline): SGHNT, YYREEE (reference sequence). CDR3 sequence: CASSSGSQNYNEQFF. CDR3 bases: TGTGCCAGCAGTTCCGGGAGCCAGAACTACAATGAGCAGTTCTTC.

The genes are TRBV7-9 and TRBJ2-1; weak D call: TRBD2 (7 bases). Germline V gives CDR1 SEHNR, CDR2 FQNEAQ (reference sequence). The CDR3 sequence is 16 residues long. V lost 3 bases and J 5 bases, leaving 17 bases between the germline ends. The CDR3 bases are TGTGCCAGCAGCTTTAGTATGGGGGGGCCCCACAATGAGCAGTTCTTC. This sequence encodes CASSFSMGGPHNEQFF.

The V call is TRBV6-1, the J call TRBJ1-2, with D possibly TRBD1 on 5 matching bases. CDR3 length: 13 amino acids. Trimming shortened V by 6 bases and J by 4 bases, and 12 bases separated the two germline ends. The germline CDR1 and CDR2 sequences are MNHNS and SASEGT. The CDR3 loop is CASRSTGVYGYTF. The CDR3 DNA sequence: TGTGCCAGCAGATCCACAGGCGTCTATGGCTACACCTTC.

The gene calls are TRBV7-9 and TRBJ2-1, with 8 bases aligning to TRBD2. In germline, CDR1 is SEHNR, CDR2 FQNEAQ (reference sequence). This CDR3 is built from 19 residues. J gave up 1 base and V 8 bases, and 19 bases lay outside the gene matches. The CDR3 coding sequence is TGTGCCAGCGAATCCACGGGACTAGGCACCATCCCTTCCTACAATGAGCAGTTCTTC. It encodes CASESTGLGTIPSYNEQFF.

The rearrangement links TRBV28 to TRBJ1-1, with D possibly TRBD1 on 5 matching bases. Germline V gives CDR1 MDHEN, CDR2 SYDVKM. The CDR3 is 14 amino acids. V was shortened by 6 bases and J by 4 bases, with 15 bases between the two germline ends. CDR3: CASSITWGGTEAFF. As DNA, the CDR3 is TGTGCCAGCAGCATAACCTGGGGGGGCACTGAAGCTTTCTTT.

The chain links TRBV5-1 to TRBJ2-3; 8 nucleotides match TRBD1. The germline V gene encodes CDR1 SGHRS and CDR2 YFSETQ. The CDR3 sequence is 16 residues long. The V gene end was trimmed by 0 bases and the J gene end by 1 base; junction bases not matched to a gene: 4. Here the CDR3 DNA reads TGCGCCAGCAGCTTGGCGACAGGGGCAGGCACAGATACGCAGTATTTT. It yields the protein CASSLATGAGTDTQYF.

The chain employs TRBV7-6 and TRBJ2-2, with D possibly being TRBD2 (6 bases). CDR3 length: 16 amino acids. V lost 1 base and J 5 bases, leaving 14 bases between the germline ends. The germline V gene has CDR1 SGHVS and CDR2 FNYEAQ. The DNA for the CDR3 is TGTGCCAGCAGCTTAGGGAACCTCGGGACTACCGGGGAGCTGTTTTTT. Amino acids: CASSLGNLGTTGELFF.

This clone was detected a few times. The CDR3 loop is CASSTRADTGELFF. The CDR3 DNA is TGCGCCAGCAGCACCCGCGCGGACACCGGGGAGCTGTTTTTT. The chain links TRBV5-1 to TRBJ2-2; D gene unclear. CDR1 is SGHRS, CDR2 YFSETQ, per germline. Trimming took off 4 bases at V and 3 bases at J, with 10 bases between the two ends. This CDR3 is built from 14 residues.

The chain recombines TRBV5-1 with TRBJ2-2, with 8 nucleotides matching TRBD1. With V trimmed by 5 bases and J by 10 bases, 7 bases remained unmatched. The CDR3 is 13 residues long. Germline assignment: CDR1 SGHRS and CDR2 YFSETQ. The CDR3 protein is CASRDGQGEELFF. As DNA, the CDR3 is TGCGCCAGCAGGGATGGACAGGGCGAGGAGCTGTTTTTT.

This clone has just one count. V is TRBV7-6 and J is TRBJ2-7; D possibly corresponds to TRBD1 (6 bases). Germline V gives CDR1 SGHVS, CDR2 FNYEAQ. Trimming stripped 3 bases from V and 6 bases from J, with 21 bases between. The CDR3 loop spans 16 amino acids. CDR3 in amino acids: CASSLGAQGTRGEQYF. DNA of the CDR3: TGTGCCAGCAGCTTGGGGGCTCAGGGGACGAGGGGCGAGCAGTACTTC.

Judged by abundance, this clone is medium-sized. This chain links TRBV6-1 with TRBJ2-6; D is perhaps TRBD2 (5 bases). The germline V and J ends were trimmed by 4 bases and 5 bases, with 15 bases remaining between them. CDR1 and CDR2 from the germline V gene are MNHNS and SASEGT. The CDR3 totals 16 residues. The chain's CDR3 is CASSAVRGLRANVLTF. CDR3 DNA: TGTGCCAGCAGTGCGGTTCGGGGTCTGAGGGCCAACGTCCTGACTTTC.

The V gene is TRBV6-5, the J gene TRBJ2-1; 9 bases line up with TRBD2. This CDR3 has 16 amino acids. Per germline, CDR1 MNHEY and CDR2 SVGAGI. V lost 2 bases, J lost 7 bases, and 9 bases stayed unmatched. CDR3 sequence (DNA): TGTGCCAGCAGTTACGGGCGGGGGGGCGTAATGAATGAGCAGTTCTTC. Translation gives CASSYGRGGVMNEQFF.

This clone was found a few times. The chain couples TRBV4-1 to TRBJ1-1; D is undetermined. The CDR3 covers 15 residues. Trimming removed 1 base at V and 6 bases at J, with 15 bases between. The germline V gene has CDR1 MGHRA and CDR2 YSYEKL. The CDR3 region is CASSQVTLLSAEAFF. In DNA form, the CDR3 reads TGCGCCAGCAGCCAAGTTACCCTCCTATCCGCTGAAGCTTTCTTT.

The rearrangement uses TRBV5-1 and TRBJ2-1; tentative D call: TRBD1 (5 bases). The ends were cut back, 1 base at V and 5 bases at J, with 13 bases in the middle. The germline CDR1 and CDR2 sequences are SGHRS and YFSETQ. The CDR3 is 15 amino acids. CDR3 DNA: TGCGCCAGCAGCTTGTCTGGCAGGGAAAACAATGAGCAGTTCTTC. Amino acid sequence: CASSLSGRENNEQFF.

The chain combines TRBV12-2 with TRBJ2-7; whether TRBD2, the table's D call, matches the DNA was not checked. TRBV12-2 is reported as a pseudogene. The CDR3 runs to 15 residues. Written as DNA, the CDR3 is TGTGCAAGTCGCTTAGGCGGGGGGGACGCCTACGAGCAGTACTTC. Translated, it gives CASRLGGGDAYEQYF.